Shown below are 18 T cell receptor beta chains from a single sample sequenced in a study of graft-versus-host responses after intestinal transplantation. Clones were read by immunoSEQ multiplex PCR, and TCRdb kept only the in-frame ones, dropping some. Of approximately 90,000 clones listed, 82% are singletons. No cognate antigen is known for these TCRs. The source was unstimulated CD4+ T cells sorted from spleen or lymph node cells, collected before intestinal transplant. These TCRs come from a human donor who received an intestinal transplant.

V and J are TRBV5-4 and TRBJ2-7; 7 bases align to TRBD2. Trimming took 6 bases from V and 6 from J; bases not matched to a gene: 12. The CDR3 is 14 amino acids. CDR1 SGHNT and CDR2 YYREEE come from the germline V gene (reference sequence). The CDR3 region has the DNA TGTGCCAGCAACTCTGAGGGAGGGCGGTCCGAGCAGTACTTC. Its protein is CASNSEGGRSEQYF.

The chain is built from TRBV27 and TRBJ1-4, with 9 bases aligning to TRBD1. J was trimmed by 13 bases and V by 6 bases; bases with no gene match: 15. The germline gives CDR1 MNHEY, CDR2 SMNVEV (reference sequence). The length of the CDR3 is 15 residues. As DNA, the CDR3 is TGTGCCAGCAGCCCGCGAACAGGGGGCCCCGGTACACTGTTTTTT. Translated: CASSPRTGGPGTLFF.

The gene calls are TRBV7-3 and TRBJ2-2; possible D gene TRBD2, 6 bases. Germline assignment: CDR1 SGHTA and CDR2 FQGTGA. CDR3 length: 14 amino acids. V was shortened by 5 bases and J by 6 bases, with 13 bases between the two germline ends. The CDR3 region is CASSPRRDAGELFF. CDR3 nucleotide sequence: TGTGCCAGCAGCCCCCGGAGGGACGCCGGGGAGCTGTTTTTT. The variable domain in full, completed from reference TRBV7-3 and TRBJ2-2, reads GAGVSQTPSNKVTEKGKYVELRCDPISGHTALYWYRQSLGQGPEFLIYFQGTGAADDSGLPNDRFFAVRPEGSVSTLKIQRTERGDSAVYLCASSPRRDAGELFFGEGSRLTVL.

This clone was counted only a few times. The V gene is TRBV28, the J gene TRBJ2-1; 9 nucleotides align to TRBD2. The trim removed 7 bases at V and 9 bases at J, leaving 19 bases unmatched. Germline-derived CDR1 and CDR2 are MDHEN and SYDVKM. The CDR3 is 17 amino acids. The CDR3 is CASIPGGAGGPRFEQFF. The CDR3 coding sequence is TGTGCCAGCATCCCCGGGGGGGCGGGAGGGCCTAGGTTTGAGCAGTTCTTC.

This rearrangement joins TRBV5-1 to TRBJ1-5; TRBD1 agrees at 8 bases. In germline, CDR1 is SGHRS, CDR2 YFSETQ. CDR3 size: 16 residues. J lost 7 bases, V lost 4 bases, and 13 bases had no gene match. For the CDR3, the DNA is TGCGCCAGCAGCCCCGGGGCCCCAGGGGGCGGCCAGCCCCAGCATTTT. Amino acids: CASSPGAPGGGQPQHF. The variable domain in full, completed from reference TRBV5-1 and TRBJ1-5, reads KAGVTQTPRYLIKTRGQQVTLSCSPISGHRSVSWYQQTPGQGLQFLFEYFSETQRNKGNFPGRFSGRQFSNSRSEMNVSTLELGDSALYLCASSPGAPGGGQPQHFGDGTRLSIL.

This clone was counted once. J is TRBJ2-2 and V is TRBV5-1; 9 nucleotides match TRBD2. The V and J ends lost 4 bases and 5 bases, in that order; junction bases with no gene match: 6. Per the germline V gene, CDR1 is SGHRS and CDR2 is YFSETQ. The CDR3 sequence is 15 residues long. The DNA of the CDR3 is TGCGCCAGCAGCCTTAGCGGGAGTAGAACCGGGGAGCTGTTTTTT. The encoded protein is CASSLSGSRTGELFF.

The CDR3, as DNA: TGTGCCAGCAGTTTGACTAGCGGGGGGGGGACAGATACGCAGTATTTT. It codes for CASSLTSGGGTDTQYF. The V call is TRBV28, the J call TRBJ2-3; 14 positions agree with TRBD2. The CDR3 totals 16 residues. The V gene end was trimmed by 3 bases and the J gene end by 3 bases; junction bases not matched to a gene: 2. The germline V gene encodes CDR1 MDHEN and CDR2 SYDVKM.

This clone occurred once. The DNA of the CDR3 is TGCGCCAGCAGCTTCGGCGGGGGGGCCCGGGAGACCCAGTACTTC. Its translation: CASSFGGGARETQYF. This chain uses TRBV5-1 with TRBJ2-5, with 9 nucleotides matching TRBD2. The CDR3 has 15 residues. Trimming took 2 bases from V and 5 from J; bases not matched to a gene: 7. The V gene's germline CDR1 is SGHRS and CDR2 YFSETQ. Full variable domain (outside the CDR3, taken from reference TRBV5-1 and TRBJ2-5): KAGVTQTPRYLIKTRGQQVTLSCSPISGHRSVSWYQQTPGQGLQFLFEYFSETQRNKGNFPGRFSGRQFSNSRSEMNVSTLELGDSALYLCASSFGGGARETQYFGPGTRLLVL.

The CDR3 coding sequence is TGTGCCAGCAGATCCGGGGATACGCAGTATTTT. It codes for CASRSGDTQYF. V usage is TRBV7-9 and J usage is TRBJ2-3; no reliable D call. Looked up from germline, CDR1 is SEHNR and CDR2 is FQNEAQ (reference sequence). This CDR3 comprises 11 residues. Trimming took off 6 bases at V and 6 bases at J, with 7 bases between the two ends.

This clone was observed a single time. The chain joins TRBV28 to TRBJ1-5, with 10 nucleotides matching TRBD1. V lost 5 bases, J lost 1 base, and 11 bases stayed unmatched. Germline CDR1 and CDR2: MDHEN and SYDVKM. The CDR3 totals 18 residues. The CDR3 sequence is CASSTLSGTGASNQPQHF. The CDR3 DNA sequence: TGTGCCAGCAGTACCCTAAGCGGGACAGGGGCCAGCAATCAGCCCCAGCATTTT.

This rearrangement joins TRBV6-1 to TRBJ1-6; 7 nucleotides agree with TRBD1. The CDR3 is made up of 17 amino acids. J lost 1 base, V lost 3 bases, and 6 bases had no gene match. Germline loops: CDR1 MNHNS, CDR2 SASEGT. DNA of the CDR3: TGTGCCAGCAGTGACAGGGGGTTCAGTTCCTATAATTCACCCCTCCACTTT. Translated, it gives CASSDRGFSSYNSPLHF.

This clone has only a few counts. CDR3 sequence (DNA): TGTGCCAGCAGTGTGGGGGCGCAGCAGCCCCAGCATTTT. It yields the protein CASSVGAQQPQHF. The chain joins TRBV2 to TRBJ1-5, with a possible D match to TRBD1 (6 bases). The CDR3 contains 13 residues. Germline lookup yields CDR1 SNHLY and CDR2 FYNNEI. The ends were cut back, 4 bases at V and 7 bases at J, with 11 bases in the middle. Filled out from reference TRBV2 and TRBJ1-5, the complete variable domain reads EPEVTQTPSHQVTQMGQEVILRCVPISNHLYFYWYRQILGQKVEFLVSFYNNEISEKSEIFDDQFSVERPDGSNFTLKIRSTKLEDSAMYFCASSVGAQQPQHFGDGTRLSIL.

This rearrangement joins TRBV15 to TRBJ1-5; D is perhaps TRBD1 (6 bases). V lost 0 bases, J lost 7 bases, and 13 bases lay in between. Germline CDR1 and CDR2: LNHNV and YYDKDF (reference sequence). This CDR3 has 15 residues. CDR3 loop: CATSRDMDSGQPQHF. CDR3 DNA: TGTGCCACCAGCAGAGATATGGACAGTGGGCAGCCCCAGCATTTT.

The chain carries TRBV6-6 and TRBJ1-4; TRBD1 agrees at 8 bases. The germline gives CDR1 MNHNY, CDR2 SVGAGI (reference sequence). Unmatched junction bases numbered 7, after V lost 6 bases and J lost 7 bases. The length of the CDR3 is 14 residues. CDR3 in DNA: TGTGCCAGCAGCTATCGGACAGGGAGTGAAAAACTGTTTTTT. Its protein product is CASSYRTGSEKLFF.

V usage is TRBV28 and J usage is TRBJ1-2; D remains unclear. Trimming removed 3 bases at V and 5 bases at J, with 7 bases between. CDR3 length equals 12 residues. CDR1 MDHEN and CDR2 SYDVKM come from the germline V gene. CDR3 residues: CASSFAGYGYTF. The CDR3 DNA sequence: TGTGCCAGCAGTTTTGCGGGGTATGGCTACACCTTC.

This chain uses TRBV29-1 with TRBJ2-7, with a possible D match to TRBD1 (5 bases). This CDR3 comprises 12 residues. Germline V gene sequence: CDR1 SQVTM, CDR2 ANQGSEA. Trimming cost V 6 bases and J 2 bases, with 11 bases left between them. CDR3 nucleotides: TGCAGCGTCGGTAGACAGACCTACGAGCAGTACTTC. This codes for CSVGRQTYEQYF.

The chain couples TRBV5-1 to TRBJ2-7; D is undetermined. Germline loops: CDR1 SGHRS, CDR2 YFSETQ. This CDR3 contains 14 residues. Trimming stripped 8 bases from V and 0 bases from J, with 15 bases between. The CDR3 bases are TGCGCCAGTTCGATACAGCCATTCTCCTACGAGCAGTACTTC. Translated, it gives CASSIQPFSYEQYF.

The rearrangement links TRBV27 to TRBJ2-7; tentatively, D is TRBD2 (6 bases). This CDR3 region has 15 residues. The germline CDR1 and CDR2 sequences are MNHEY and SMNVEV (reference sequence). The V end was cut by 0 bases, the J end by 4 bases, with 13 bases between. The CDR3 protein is CASSLSAGSGYEQYF. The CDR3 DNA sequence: TGTGCCAGCAGTTTATCTGCCGGGAGTGGTTACGAGCAGTACTTC.